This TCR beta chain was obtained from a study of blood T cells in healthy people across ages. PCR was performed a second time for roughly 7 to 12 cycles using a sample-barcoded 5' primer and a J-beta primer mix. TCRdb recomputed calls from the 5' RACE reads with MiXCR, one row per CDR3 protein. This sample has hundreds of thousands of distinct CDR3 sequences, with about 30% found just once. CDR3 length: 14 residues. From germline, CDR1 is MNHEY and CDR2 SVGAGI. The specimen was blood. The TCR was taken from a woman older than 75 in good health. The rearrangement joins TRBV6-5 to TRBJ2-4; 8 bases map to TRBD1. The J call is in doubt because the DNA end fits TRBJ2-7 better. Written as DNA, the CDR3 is TGTGCCAGCAGTTGCGGCAGGGGGCTCTACGAGCAGTACTTC. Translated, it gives CASSCGRGLYEQYF.